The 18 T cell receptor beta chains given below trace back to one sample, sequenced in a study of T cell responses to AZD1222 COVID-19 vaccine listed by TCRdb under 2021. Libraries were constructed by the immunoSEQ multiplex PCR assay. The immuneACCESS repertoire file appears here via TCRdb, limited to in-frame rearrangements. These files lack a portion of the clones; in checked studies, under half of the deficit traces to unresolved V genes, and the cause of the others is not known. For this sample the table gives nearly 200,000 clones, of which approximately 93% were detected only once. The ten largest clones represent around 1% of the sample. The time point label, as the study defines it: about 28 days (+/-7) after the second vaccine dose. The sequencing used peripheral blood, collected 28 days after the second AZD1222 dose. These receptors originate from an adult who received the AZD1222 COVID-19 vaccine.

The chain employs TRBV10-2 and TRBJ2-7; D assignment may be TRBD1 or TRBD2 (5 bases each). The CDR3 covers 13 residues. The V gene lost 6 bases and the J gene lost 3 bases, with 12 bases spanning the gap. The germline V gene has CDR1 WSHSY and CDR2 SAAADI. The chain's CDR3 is CASSTVGGYEQYF. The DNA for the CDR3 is TGCGCCAGCAGCACCGTTGGGGGCTACGAGCAGTACTTC.

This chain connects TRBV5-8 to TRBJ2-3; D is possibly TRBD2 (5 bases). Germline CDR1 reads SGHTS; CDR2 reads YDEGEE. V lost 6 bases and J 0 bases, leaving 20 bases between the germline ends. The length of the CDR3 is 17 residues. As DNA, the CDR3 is TGTGCCAGCAATAATCGACAAGCGGTCACTAGCACAGATACGCAGTATTTT. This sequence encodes CASNNRQAVTSTDTQYF.

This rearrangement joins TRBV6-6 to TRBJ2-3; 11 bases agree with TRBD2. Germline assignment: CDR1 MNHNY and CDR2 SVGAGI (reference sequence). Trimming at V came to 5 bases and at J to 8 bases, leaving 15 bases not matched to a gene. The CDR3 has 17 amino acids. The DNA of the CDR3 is TGTGCCAGCAGTCGCCAAGGGTTTAGCGGGGGGGCCGTTACGCAGTATTTT. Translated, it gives CASSRQGFSGGAVTQYF.

The CDR3: CASSLGQGANTGELFF. CDR3 DNA: TGCGCCAGCAGCCTAGGACAGGGGGCGAACACCGGGGAGCTGTTTTTT. V and J are TRBV5-1 and TRBJ2-2, with 10 bases matching TRBD1. The germline V gene encodes CDR1 SGHRS and CDR2 YFSETQ. J gave up 0 bases and V 4 bases, and 3 bases lay outside the gene matches. The CDR3 has 16 residues.

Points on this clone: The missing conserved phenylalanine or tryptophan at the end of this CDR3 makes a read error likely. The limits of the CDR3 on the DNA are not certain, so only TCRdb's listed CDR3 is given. CDR3: CASSPTQGADCL. The rearrangement links TRBV18 to TRBJ1-2; TRBD1 is the table's D call, not checked against the DNA. Per the germline V gene, CDR1 is KGHSH and CDR2 is LQKENI. The CDR3 sequence runs 12 residues, both termini included.

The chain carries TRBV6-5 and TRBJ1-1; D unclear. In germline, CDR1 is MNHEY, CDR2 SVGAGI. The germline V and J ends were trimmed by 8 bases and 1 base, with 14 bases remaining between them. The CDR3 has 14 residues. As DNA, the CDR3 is TGTGCCAGCGCCCGCCCCCACCAGAACACTGAAGCTTTCTTT. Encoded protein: CASARPHQNTEAFF.

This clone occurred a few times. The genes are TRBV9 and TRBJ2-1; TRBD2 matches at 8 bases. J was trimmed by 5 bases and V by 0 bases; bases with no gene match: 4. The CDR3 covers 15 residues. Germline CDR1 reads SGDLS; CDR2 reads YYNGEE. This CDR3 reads CASSVVGGGNNEQFF. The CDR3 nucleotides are TGTGCCAGCAGCGTAGTAGGCGGGGGGAACAATGAGCAGTTCTTC.

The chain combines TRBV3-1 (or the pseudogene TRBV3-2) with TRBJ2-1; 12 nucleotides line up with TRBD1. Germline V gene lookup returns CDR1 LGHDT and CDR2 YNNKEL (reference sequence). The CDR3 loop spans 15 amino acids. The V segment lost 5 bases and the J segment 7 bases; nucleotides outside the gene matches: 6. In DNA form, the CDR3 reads TGTGCCAGCAGCTCCCGGGACAGGGGGCCTAATGAGCAGTTCTTC. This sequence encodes CASSSRDRGPNEQFF.

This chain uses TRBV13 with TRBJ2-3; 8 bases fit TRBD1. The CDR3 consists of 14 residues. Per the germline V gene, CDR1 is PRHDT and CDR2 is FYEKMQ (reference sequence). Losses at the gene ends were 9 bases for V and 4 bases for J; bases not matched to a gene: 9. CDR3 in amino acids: CASAMTGVADTQYF. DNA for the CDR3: TGTGCCAGTGCGATGACAGGGGTGGCAGATACGCAGTATTTT. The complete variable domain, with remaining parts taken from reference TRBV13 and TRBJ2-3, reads AAGVIQSPRHLIKEKRETATLKCYPIPRHDTVYWYQQGPGQDPQFLISFYEKMQSDKGSIPDRFSAQQFSDYHSELNMSSLELGDSALYFCASAMTGVADTQYFGPGTRLTVL.

Written as DNA, the CDR3 is TGTGCCAGCAAACCGTCCGTGGGGCCGCAGGAAAAACTGTTTTTT. This codes for CASKPSVGPQEKLFF. The rearrangement joins TRBV28 to TRBJ1-4, with D perhaps TRBD1 (5 bases). CDR1 is MDHEN, CDR2 SYDVKM, per germline. V was shortened by 7 bases and J by 8 bases, with 20 bases between the two germline ends. This CDR3 contains 15 residues.

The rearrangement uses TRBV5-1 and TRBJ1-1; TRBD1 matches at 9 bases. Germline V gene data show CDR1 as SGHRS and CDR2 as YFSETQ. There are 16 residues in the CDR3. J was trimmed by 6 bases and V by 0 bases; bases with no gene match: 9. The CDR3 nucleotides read TGCGCCAGCAGCTTGGCCGGGACAGGGAGGGGTCCTGAAGCTTTCTTT. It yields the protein CASSLAGTGRGPEAFF.

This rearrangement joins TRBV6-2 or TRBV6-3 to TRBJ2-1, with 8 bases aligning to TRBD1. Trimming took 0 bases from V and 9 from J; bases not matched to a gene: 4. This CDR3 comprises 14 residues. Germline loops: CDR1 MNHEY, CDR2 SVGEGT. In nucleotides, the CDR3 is TGTGCCAGCAGTTACTCGCCCACAGGGGGTGAGCAGTTCTTC. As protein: CASSYSPTGGEQFF.

CDR3 in DNA: TGTGCCAGCAGCCGCGGGGGTGGGACTGAAGCTTTCTTT. Translating it yields CASSRGGGTEAFF. The chain joins TRBV5-8 to TRBJ1-1, with D possibly matching TRBD1 (5 bases). The germline CDR1 and CDR2 sequences are SGHTS and YDEGEE. CDR3 size: 13 residues. The germline V and J ends were trimmed by 4 bases and 5 bases, with 12 bases remaining between them.

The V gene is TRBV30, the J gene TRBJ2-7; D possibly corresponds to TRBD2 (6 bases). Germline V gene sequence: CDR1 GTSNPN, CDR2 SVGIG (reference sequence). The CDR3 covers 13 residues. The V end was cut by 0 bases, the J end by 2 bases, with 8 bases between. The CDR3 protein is CAWSVRGTYEQYF. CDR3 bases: TGTGCCTGGAGTGTACGGGGGACCTACGAGCAGTACTTC.

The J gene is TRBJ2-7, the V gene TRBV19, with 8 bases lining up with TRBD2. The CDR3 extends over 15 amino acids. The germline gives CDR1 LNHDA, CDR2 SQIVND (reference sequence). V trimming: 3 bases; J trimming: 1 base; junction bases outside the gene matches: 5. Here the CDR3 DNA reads TGTGCCAGTAGTATGACGGGACTAGTATCCTACGAGCAGTACTTC. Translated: CASSMTGLVSYEQYF.

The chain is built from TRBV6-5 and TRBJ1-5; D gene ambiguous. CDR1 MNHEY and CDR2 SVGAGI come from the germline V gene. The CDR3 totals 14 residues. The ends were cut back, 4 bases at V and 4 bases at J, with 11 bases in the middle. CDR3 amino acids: CASSLDRFNQPQHF. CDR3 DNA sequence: TGTGCCAGCAGTTTAGACCGGTTTAATCAGCCCCAGCATTTT.

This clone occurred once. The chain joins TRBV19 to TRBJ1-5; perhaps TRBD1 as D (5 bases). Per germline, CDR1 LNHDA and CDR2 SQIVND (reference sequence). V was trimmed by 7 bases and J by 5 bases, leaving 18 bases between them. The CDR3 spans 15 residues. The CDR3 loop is CASIREDGAHQPQHF. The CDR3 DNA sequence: TGTGCCAGTATCCGGGAAGACGGGGCACATCAGCCCCAGCATTTT.

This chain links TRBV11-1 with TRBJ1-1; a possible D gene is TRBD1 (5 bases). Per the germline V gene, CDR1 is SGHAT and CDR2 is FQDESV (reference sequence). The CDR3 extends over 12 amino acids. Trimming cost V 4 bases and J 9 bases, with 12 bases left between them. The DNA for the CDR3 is TGTGCCAGCAGCTCCAGACAGCCGAAAGCTTTCTTT. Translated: CASSSRQPKAFF.